These 13 T cell receptor beta chains were all obtained from the same sample, sequenced in a study of blood T cell repertoires in COVID-19. Only in-frame clones appear in the TCRdb table, and some are missing; sequencing was by immunoSEQ multiplex PCR. The sample includes 320,000 or so clones, about 87% of them seen just once. Sequenced sample: PBMCs or T cells enriched from blood (not recorded which). These receptors were obtained from a man aged 25-45 years who had recovered from COVID-19.

V gene TRBV28 combines with J gene TRBJ2-7, with 7 bases aligning to TRBD2. This CDR3 is 14 amino acids long. Germline trimming cut 8 bases from V and 2 bases from J; bases unmatched to any gene: 9. The germline CDR1 and CDR2 sequences are MDHEN and SYDVKM. CDR3 region: CASLGLAEAYEQYF. The CDR3 DNA reads TGTGCCAGCTTGGGTCTAGCGGAAGCCTACGAGCAGTACTTC.

This clone occurred a few times. The CDR3 here is CASSVLAGKQFF. CDR3 bases: TGTGCCAGCAGTGTATTAGCGGGAAAGCAGTTCTTC. V gene TRBV27 combines with J gene TRBJ2-1; 8 bases match TRBD2. Germline CDR1 MNHEY, CDR2 SMNVEV (reference sequence). The CDR3 length is 12 residues. V gave up 5 bases and J gave up 11 bases; unmatched junction bases: 5.

The chain is built from TRBV10-2 and TRBJ1-6, with 9 bases that match TRBD1. V shed 3 bases, J shed 9 bases, and the junction held 3 bases outside the gene matches. The CDR3 runs 14 residues. Looked up from germline, CDR1 is WSHSY and CDR2 is SAAADI. The CDR3 is CASSDPGQGSPLHF. The CDR3 DNA reads TGCGCCAGCAGTGACCCGGGACAGGGTTCACCCCTCCACTTT.

The chain carries TRBV6-5 and TRBJ2-3; the D gene is possibly TRBD1 (5 bases). V lost 2 bases to trimming and J lost 11 bases, with 8 bases between them. Germline assignment: CDR1 MNHEY and CDR2 SVGAGI. The CDR3 runs to 11 residues. The CDR3: CASSYDRQQYF. The CDR3 nucleotides are TGTGCCAGCAGTTACGACAGACAGCAGTATTTT.

The rearrangement links TRBV2 to TRBJ2-2, with TRBD2 identical over 11 bases. This CDR3 contains 16 residues. Trimming took 6 bases from V and 2 from J; bases not matched to a gene: 5. Germline V gene sequence: CDR1 SNHLY, CDR2 FYNNEI. The CDR3: CASSPSGGPNTGELFF. The CDR3 DNA sequence: TGTGCCAGCAGCCCTAGCGGGGGGCCTAACACCGGGGAGCTGTTTTTT.

CDR3 sequence reads: CASSNQDRGSYEQYF. The DNA for the CDR3 is TGCGCCAGCAGCAACCAGGACAGGGGTTCTTACGAGCAGTACTTC. The chain employs TRBV5-1 and TRBJ2-7; 9 bases map to TRBD1. This CDR3 spans 15 amino acids. J lost 4 bases, V lost 4 bases, and 9 bases had no gene match. CDR1 is SGHRS and CDR2 is YFSETQ in the germline V gene.

The chain carries TRBV5-1 and TRBJ2-5; the D gene is possibly TRBD2 (6 bases). Germline lookup yields CDR1 SGHRS and CDR2 YFSETQ. There are 15 residues in the CDR3. The germline V and J ends were trimmed by 0 bases and 5 bases, with 14 bases remaining between them. The CDR3 bases are TGCGCCAGCAGCTTGGCGGGGGAACCTATGGAGACCCAGTACTTC. Encoded protein: CASSLAGEPMETQYF.

The chain links TRBV7-9 to TRBJ2-5; the match to TRBD2 covers 7 bases. V trimming: 3 bases; J trimming: 1 base; junction bases outside the gene matches: 5. CDR3 length equals 15 residues. The germline gives CDR1 SEHNR, CDR2 FQNEAQ (reference sequence). CDR3: CASSFGGGPQETQYF. The CDR3 coding sequence is TGTGCCAGCAGCTTTGGCGGGGGTCCCCAAGAGACCCAGTACTTC.

This chain joins TRBV5-1 and TRBJ2-2; 12 bases agree with TRBD1. The CDR3 has 16 amino acids. The junction had 6 bases not matched to a gene; V was cut back by 4 bases and J by 5 bases. The V gene's germline CDR1 is SGHRS and CDR2 YFSETQ. CDR3 coding DNA: TGCGCCAGCAGCAAGGGACAGGGGGCTTTGACCGGGGAGCTGTTTTTT. Protein sequence: CASSKGQGALTGELFF.

The chain joins TRBV5-1 to TRBJ2-5; a possible D gene is TRBD2 (6 bases). This CDR3 has 16 residues. The ends were cut back, 4 bases at V and 5 bases at J, with 21 bases in the middle. Germline assignment: CDR1 SGHRS and CDR2 YFSETQ. The CDR3 is CASSPGVEGLGETQYF. The CDR3 DNA sequence: TGCGCCAGCAGCCCGGGGGTAGAGGGCTTGGGGGAGACCCAGTACTTC.

The chain recombines TRBV7-2 with TRBJ2-5, with D uncertain. The V end was cut by 4 bases, the J end by 2 bases, with 17 bases between. The length of the CDR3 is 16 residues. Per germline, CDR1 SGHTA and CDR2 FQGNSA. CDR3 sequence (DNA): TGTGCCAGCAGCTCCGGCGTCAGCGCCCCACAAGAGACCCAGTACTTC. It yields the protein CASSSGVSAPQETQYF.

The chain is built from TRBV21-1 and TRBJ2-5; TRBD2, as called in the table, went unchecked against the DNA. TRBV21-1 is a pseudogene. This CDR3 contains 11 residues. The CDR3 sequence: CASLRGETQYF. The CDR3 DNA reads as TGTGCCAGCCTGCGGGGAGAGACCCAGTACTTC.

This clone was observed once. J is TRBJ2-1 and V is TRBV4-2; D unresolved. V dropped 4 bases and J dropped 4 bases, with 11 bases sitting between them. The germline V gene has CDR1 LGHNA and CDR2 YNFKEQ. The CDR3 extends over 14 amino acids. The CDR3 bases are TGTGCCAGCAGCCCAACACGTCAATACAATGAGCAGTTCTTC. Its translation: CASSPTRQYNEQFF.